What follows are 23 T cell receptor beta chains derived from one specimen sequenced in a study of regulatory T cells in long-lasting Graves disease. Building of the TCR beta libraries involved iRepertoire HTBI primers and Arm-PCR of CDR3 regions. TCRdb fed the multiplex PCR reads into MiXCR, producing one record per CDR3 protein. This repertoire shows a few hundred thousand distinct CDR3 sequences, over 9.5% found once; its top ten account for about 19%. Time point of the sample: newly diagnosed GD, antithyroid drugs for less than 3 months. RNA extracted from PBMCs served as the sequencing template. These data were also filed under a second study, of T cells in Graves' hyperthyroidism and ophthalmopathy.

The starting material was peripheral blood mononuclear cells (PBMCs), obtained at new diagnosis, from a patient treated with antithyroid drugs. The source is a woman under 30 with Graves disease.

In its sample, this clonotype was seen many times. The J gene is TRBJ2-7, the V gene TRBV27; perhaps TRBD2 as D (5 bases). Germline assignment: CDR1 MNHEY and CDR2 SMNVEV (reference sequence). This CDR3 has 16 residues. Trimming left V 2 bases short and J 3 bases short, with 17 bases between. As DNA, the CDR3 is TGTGCCAGCAGTTTACGGCAATGGACTGGGGTCTACGAGCAGTACTTC. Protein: CASSLRQWTGVYEQYF.

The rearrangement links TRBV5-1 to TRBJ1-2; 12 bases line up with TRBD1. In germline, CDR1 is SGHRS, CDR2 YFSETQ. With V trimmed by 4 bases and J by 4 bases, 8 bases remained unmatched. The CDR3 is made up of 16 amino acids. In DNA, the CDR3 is TGCGCCAGCAGCCGCCTGGGACAGGGGGCATTCTATGGCTACACCTTC. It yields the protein CASSRLGQGAFYGYTF.

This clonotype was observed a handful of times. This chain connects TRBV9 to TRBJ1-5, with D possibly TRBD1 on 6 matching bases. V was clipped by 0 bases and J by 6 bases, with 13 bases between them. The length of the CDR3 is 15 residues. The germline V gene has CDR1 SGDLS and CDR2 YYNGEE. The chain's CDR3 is CASSVGSGAGQPQHF. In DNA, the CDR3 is TGTGCCAGCAGCGTAGGGTCGGGGGCCGGTCAGCCCCAGCATTTT.

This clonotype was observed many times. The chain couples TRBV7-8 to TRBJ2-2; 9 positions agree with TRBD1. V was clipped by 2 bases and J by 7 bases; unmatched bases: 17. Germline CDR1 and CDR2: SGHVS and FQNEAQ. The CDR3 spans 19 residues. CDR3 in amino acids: CASSLWDRVVLTQGGELFF. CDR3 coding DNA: TGTGCCAGCAGCTTATGGGACAGGGTCGTGCTTACACAGGGCGGGGAGCTGTTTTTT.

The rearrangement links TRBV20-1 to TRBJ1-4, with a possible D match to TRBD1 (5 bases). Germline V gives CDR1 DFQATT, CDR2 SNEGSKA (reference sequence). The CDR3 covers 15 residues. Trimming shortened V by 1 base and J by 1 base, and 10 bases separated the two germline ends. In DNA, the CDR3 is TGCAGTGCTAGAGTGACAGACCGAACTAATGAAAAACTGTTTTTT. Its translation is CSARVTDRTNEKLFF.

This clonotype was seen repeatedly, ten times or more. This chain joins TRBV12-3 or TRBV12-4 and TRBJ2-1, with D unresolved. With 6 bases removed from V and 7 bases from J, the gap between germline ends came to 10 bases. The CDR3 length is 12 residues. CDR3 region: CASREPGNEQFF. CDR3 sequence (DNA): TGTGCCAGCAGGGAACCAGGTAATGAGCAGTTCTTC.

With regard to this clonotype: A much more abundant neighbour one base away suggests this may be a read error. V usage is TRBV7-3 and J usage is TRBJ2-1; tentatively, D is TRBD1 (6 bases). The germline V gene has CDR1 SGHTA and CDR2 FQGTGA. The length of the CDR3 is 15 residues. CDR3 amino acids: CVSSPQGSSYNEQFF. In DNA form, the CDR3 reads TGTGTCAGCAGCCCGCAGGGGAGCTCCTACAATGAGCAGTTCTTC.

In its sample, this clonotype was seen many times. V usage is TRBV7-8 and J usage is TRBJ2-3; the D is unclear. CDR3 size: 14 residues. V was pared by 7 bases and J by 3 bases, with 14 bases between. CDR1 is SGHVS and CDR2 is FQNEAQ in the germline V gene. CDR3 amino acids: CASNPIRATDTQYF. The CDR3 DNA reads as TGTGCCAGCAATCCGATCCGTGCGACAGATACGCAGTATTTT.

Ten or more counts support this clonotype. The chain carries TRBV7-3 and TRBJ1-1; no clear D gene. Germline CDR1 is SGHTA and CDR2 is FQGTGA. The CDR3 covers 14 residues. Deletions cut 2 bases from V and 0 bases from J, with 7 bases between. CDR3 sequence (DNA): TGTGCCAGCAGCTTAGGGAACATGAACACTGAAGCTTTCTTT. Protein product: CASSLGNMNTEAFF. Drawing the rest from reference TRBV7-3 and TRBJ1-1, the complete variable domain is GAGVSQTPSNKVTEKGKYVELRCDPISGHTALYWYRQSLGQGPEFLIYFQGTGAADDSGLPNDRFFAVRPEGSVSTLKIQRTERGDSAVYLCASSLGNMNTEAFFGQGTRLTVV.

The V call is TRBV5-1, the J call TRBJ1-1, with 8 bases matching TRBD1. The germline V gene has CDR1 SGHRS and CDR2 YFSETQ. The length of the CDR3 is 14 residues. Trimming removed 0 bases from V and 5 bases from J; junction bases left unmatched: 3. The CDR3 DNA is TGCGCCAGCAGCTTGGCCCGGACAGGGACTGAAGCTTTCTTT. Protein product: CASSLARTGTEAFF.

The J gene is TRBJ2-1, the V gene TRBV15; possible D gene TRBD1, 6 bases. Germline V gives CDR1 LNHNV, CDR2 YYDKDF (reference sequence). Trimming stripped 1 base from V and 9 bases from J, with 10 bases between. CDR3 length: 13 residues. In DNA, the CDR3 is TGTGCCACCAGCAGAGTGGGGGCGGGTGAGCAGTTCTTC. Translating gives CATSRVGAGEQFF.

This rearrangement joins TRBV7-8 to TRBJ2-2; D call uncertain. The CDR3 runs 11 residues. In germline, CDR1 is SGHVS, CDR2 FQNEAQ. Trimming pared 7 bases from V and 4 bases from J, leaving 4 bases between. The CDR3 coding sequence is TGTGCCAGCACCCCCACCGGGGAGCTGTTTTTT. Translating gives CASTPTGELFF.

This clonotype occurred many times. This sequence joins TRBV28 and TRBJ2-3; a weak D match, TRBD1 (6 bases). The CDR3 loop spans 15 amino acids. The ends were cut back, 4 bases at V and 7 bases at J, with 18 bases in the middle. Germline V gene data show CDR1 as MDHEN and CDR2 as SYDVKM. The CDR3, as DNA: TGTGCCAGCAGTTCCCCGCCTACAGGGTCTTATACGCAGTATTTT. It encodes CASSSPPTGSYTQYF.

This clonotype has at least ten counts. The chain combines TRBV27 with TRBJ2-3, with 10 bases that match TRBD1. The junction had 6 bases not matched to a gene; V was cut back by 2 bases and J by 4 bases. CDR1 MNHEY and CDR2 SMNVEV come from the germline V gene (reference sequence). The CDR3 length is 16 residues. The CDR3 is CASSLTPDRGADTQYF. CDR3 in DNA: TGTGCCAGCAGTTTAACCCCGGACAGGGGGGCAGATACGCAGTATTTT.

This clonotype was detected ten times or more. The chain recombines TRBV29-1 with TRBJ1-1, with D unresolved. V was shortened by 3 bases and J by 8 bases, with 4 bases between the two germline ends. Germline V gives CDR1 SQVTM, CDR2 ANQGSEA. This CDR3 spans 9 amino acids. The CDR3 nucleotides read TGCAGCGTTGAGGGCGAAGCTTTCTTT. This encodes CSVEGEAFF.

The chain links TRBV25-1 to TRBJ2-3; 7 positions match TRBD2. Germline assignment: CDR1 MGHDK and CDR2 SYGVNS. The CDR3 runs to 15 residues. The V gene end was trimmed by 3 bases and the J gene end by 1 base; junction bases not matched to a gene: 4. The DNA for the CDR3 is TGTGCCAGCAGTGACCTAGGACTAGGCACAGATACGCAGTATTTT. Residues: CASSDLGLGTDTQYF.

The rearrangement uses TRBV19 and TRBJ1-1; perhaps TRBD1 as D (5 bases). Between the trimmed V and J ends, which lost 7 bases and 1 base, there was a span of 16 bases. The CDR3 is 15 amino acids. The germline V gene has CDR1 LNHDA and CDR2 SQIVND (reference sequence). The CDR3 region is CASMGRAPWNTEAFF. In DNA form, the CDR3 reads TGTGCCAGTATGGGGCGAGCCCCGTGGAACACTGAAGCTTTCTTT.

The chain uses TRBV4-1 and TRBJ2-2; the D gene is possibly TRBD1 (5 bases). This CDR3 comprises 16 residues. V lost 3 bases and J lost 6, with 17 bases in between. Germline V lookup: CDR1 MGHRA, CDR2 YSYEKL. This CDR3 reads CASSHPVTGYPGELFF. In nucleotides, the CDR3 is TGCGCCAGCAGCCACCCTGTTACAGGATACCCCGGGGAGCTGTTTTTT.

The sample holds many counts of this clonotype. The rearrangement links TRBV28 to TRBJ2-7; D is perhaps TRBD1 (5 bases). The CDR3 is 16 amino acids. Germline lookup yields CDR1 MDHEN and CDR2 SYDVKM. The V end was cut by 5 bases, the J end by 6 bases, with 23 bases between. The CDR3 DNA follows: TGTGCCAGCAGTCCAGCCGCAGGGCCCCATGTGGTCGAGCAGTACTTC. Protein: CASSPAAGPHVVEQYF.

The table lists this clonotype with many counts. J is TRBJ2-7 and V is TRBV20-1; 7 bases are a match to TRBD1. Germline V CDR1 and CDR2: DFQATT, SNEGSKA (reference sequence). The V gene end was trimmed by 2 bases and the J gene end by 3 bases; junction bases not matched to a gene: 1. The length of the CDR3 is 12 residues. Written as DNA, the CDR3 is TGCAGTGCTAGACGGGACAGCTACGAGCAGTACGTC. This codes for CSARRDSYEQYV.

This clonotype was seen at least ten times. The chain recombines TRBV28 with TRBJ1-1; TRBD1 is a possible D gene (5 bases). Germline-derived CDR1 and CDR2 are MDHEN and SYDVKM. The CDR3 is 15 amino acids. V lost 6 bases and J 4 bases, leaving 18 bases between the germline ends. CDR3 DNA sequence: TGTGCCAGCAGCAGGGACGGTCGGGATCGCACTGAAGCTTTCTTT. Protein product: CASSRDGRDRTEAFF. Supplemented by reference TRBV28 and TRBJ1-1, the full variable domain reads DVKVTQSSRYLVKRTGEKVFLECVQDMDHENMFWYRQDPGLGLRLIYFSYDVKMKEKGDIPEGYSVSREKKERFSLILESASTNQTSMYLCASSRDGRDRTEAFFGQGTRLTVV.

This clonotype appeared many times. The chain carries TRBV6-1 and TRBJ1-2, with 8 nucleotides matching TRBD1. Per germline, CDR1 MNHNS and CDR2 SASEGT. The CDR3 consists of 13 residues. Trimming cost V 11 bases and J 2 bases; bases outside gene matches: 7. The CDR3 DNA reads TGTGCCGGTTCAGGACAGGGCAACTATGGCTACACCTTC. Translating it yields CAGSGQGNYGYTF.

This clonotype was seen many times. This CDR3 is CASTRTFQETQYF. CDR3 nucleotide sequence: TGTGCCAGCACCCGGACATTCCAAGAGACCCAGTACTTC. V is TRBV2 and J is TRBJ2-5; maybe TRBD1 (5 bases). CDR3 length equals 13 residues. Deletions cut 7 bases from V and 1 base from J, with 10 bases between. Looked up from germline, CDR1 is SNHLY and CDR2 is FYNNEI.